This TCR beta chain was observed in a study of glioma-infiltrating T cells after dendritic cell vaccination. Study summary: Patients had newly diagnosed or recurrent glioblastoma and received dendritic cell vaccines. The vaccine used monocyte-derived dendritic cells pulsed overnight with autologous tumor lysate. General study results and limits: The cohort had few patients with full blood and tumor sets.

Notes on this clone: Its cognate antigen is unknown.

This sample's time point: after dendritic cell vaccination, including at tumor progression/relapse. TCRB CDR3 was amplified from 2 ug genomic DNA or less. The data were produced by immunoSEQ multiplex PCR, yet TCRdb's version contains in-frame clones alone and is incomplete. This table has tens of thousands of clones, 70% to 85% appearing once. Germline V gives CDR1 LGHNA, CDR2 YSLEER. The ends were cut back, 3 bases at V and 3 bases at J, with 11 bases in the middle. The CDR3 contains 14 residues. Specimen: blood, collected after dendritic cell vaccination. The chain couples TRBV4-3 to TRBJ1-2; maybe TRBD1 (5 bases). The TCR comes from a human donor with glioblastoma. For the CDR3, the DNA is TGCGCCAGCAGCCAGGCGGGACTACACTATGGCTACACCTTC. Translating gives CASSQAGLHYGYTF.